This T cell receptor (beta chain) was sequenced for a study of cytomegalovirus exposure and HLA in healthy donors. Vbeta (60) and Jbeta (13) primers were used in the PCR. Clones were sequenced by immunoSEQ multiplex PCR, and TCRdb holds only the in-frame ones, with some missing. The sample has tens of thousands of clones. Trimming cost V 2 bases and J 3 bases; bases outside gene matches: 1. This CDR3 contains 14 residues. Germline values: CDR1 SGHTA, CDR2 FQGNSA. Sequenced sample: PBMCs. This sequence joins TRBV7-2 and TRBJ1-2; TRBD1 aligns across 9 bases. This receptor was identified in a man over 45 in good health and CMV-seropositive. CDR3 sequence: CASSLRDRDYGYTF. CDR3 nucleotides: TGTGCCAGCAGCTTAAGGGACAGGGACTATGGCTACACCTTC. The full variable domain, completed using reference TRBV7-2 and TRBJ1-2, is GAGVSQSPSNKVTEKGKDVELRCDPISGHTALYWYRQSLGQGLEFLIYFQGNSAPDKSGLPSDRFSAERTGGSVSTLTIQRTQQEDSAVYLCASSLRDRDYGYTFGSGTRLTVV.